Listed below are T cell receptor beta chains from one sample, sequenced in a study of monozygotic twins with inflammatory bowel disease. After re-calling the 5' RACE reads, TCRdb lists one entry per CDR3 protein, DNA absent. The sample shows approximately 330,000 distinct CDR3 sequences, and 2% to 2.5% sits with its ten largest clones. The sample taken for sequencing was blood. The receptors shown here come from a human donor with ulcerative colitis or Crohn's disease, or a healthy co-twin of an affected twin (not recorded which). CDR3s include the opening cysteine and the closing phenylalanine or tryptophan.

j_call: TRBJ2-7; v_call: TRBV28; cdr3_aa: CASSSTGYEQYF
j_call: TRBJ2-1; v_call: TRBV20-1; cdr3_aa: CSASSGKSNNEQFF
j_call: TRBJ2-7; v_call: TRBV27; cdr3_aa: CASSAAGSYYEQYF
j_call: TRBJ2-3; v_call: TRBV10-1; cdr3_aa: CASSDRTTRDTQYF
j_call: TRBJ1-1; v_call: TRBV5-5; cdr3_aa: CASSPLPLGTEAFF
j_call: TRBJ2-7; v_call: TRBV19; cdr3_aa: CASSSPSVAYEQYF
j_call: TRBJ1-6; v_call: TRBV12-3/TRBV12-4; cdr3_aa: CASSLASQGGSPLHF
j_call: TRBJ2-2; v_call: TRBV30; cdr3_aa: CAWSGGNTGELFF
j_call: TRBJ1-1; v_call: TRBV6-2/TRBV6-3; cdr3_aa: CASNRPETEAFF
j_call: TRBJ2-1; v_call: TRBV6-2/TRBV6-3; cdr3_aa: CASSYSGGSYNEQFF
j_call: TRBJ1-5; v_call: TRBV27; cdr3_aa: CASRGGTGNQPQHF
j_call: TRBJ1-1; v_call: TRBV7-9; cdr3_aa: CASSQLITYTEAFF
j_call: TRBJ1-2; v_call: TRBV19; cdr3_aa: CASSSTFQGYLYGYTF
j_call: TRBJ2-1; v_call: TRBV4-1; cdr3_aa: CASSPGRSRHGGNEQFF
j_call: TRBJ2-7; v_call: TRBV12-3/TRBV12-4; cdr3_aa: CASSLTLAGTSYEQYF
j_call: TRBJ2-1; v_call: TRBV6-1; cdr3_aa: CASSERVTGGRSYNEQFF
j_call: TRBJ2-5; v_call: TRBV5-1; cdr3_aa: CASSPPRTDQETQYF
j_call: TRBJ2-7; v_call: TRBV19; cdr3_aa: CASVGAHELREQYF
j_call: TRBJ1-1; v_call: TRBV29-1; cdr3_aa: CSVDAGTDRDQAFF
j_call: TRBJ1-3; v_call: TRBV19; cdr3_aa: CASIRDPSGNTIYF
j_call: TRBJ2-7; v_call: TRBV6-5; cdr3_aa: CAARRRNEQYF
j_call: TRBJ2-1; v_call: TRBV7-2; cdr3_aa: CASSLGTAPEDEQFF
j_call: TRBJ1-5; v_call: TRBV6-2/TRBV6-3; cdr3_aa: CASSYSPGAYQPQHF
j_call: TRBJ2-1; v_call: TRBV7-9; cdr3_aa: CATGQGNNEQFF
j_call: TRBJ2-1; v_call: TRBV6-2/TRBV6-3; cdr3_aa: CATSFGSYNEQFF
j_call: TRBJ2-5; v_call: TRBV5-1; cdr3_aa: CASSPKDSWQETQYF
j_call: TRBJ2-5; v_call: TRBV28; cdr3_aa: CASSSGFLAGRETQYF
j_call: TRBJ2-7; v_call: TRBV6-1; cdr3_aa: CASTARAPHYEQYF
j_call: TRBJ2-7; v_call: TRBV7-9; cdr3_aa: CASSTGQGSYEQYF
j_call: TRBJ2-2; v_call: TRBV5-1; cdr3_aa: CASTAAGSDGELFF
j_call: TRBJ2-7; v_call: TRBV15; cdr3_aa: CATSPRQTGEQYF
j_call: TRBJ2-7; v_call: TRBV18; cdr3_aa: CASSPMPGQGGYEQYF
j_call: TRBJ2-5; v_call: TRBV28; cdr3_aa: CASSSGGMQETQYF
j_call: TRBJ2-3; v_call: TRBV5-1; cdr3_aa: CASSLAGRPGTDTQYF
j_call: TRBJ2-5; v_call: TRBV28; cdr3_aa: CASSWFPNQETQYF
j_call: TRBJ2-4; v_call: TRBV12-3/TRBV12-4; cdr3_aa: CASSRGQNIQYF
j_call: TRBJ1-6; v_call: TRBV7-2; cdr3_aa: CASSSDPARSSPLHF
j_call: TRBJ2-3; v_call: TRBV28; cdr3_aa: CASSLVGTRKTDTQYF
j_call: TRBJ1-5; v_call: TRBV7-2; cdr3_aa: CASSSQILSNQPQHF
j_call: TRBJ2-1; v_call: TRBV29-1; cdr3_aa: CSVDPGTGLYNERFF
j_call: TRBJ2-3; v_call: TRBV7-9; cdr3_aa: CASSLRGGRDTQYF
j_call: TRBJ2-3; v_call: TRBV4-1; cdr3_aa: CASSHPGGAGTTDTQYF
j_call: TRBJ2-1; v_call: TRBV29-1; cdr3_aa: CSVGMYNEQFF